The count of the clone carrying this TCR beta chain is one. The target antigen is unknown. PCR used 60 Vbeta primers and 13 Jbeta primers. Here immunoSEQ multiplex PCR was the method, and the copy in TCRdb shows in-frame clones only, minus some. The sample lists about 190,000 clones; 80% to 85% were seen once. This sample was taken from a study of cytomegalovirus exposure and HLA in healthy donors. General study findings and limits: Among the most significant clusters, several appeared linked to common viral pathogens in a later analysis.

The donors gave bone marrow, and they were healthy. Material for sequencing was PBMCs. The TCR sequence derives from a man aged 35 to 55 in good health and CMV-seropositive.

The DNA for the CDR3 is TGTGCCAGCACCCCCGACAGGGCGAACACTGAAGCTTTCTTT. Translated: CASTPDRANTEAFF. The chain combines TRBV6-5 with TRBJ1-1, with TRBD1 matching over 7 bases. V shed 7 bases, J shed 1 base, and the junction held 6 bases outside the gene matches. CDR1 is MNHEY, CDR2 SVGAGI, per germline. CDR3 length: 14 amino acids.